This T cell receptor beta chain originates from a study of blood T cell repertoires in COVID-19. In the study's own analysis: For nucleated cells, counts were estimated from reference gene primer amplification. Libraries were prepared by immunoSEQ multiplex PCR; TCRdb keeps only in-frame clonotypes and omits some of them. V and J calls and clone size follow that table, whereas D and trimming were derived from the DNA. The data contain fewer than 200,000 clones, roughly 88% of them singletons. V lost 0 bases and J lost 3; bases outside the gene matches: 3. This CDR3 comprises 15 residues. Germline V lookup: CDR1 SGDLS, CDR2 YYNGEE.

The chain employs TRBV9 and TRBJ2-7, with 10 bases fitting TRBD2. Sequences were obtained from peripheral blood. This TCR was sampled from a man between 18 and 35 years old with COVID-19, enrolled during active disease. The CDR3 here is CASSVGWTSGYEQYF. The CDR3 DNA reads TGTGCCAGCAGCGTAGGGTGGACTAGCGGCTACGAGCAGTACTTC.